Listed below are T cell receptor beta chains from one sample, sequenced in a study of regulatory T cells in long-lasting Graves disease. In TCRdb, the multiplex PCR reads were re-called with MiXCR into one record per CDR3 protein. The profile covers hundreds of thousands of distinct CDR3 sequences, with 20% appearing a single time and 6.5% to 10% taken by the ten largest. Sequencing was performed on peripheral blood mononuclear cells (PBMCs), taken when the disease was refractory, from a patient treated with antithyroid drugs. Receptors originate from a female donor with Graves disease. Both conserved end residues are part of each CDR3. Fields, in order: CDR3 length, J gene, clone size, V gene, D gene, CDR3 protein, CDR3 DNA. A D gene is named only where the DNA matches it firmly. A row's size may be missing; if present it is once, few, many or a size class.

17 TRBJ2-2 . TRBV7-3 . CASSLGLGFGGTGELFF TGTGCCAGCAGCTTAGGATTGGGTTTCGGAGGCACCGGGGAGCTGTTTTTT
15 TRBJ2-6 . TRBV5-1 TRBD1 CASRQGSSGANVLTF TGCGCCAGTAGACAGGGAAGCTCTGGGGCCAACGTCCTGACTTTC
14 TRBJ1-2 many TRBV5-5 . CASSLERGWYGYTF TGTGCCAGCAGCTTGGAGAGAGGGTGGTATGGCTACACCTTC
15 TRBJ2-1 few TRBV7-9 TRBD2 CASSLAGDYLQGQFF TGTGCCAGCAGCTTAGCGGGGGACTACCTCCAGGGGCAGTTCTTC
16 TRBJ1-2 . TRBV4-2 . CASSQEFGNRVFGYTF TGTGCCAGCAGCCAAGAGTTCGGAAACAGGGTGTTCGGCTACACCTTC
15 TRBJ2-5 many TRBV2 TRBD2 CASRGTSGIQETQYF TGTGCCAGCAGGGGGACTAGCGGTATACAAGAGACCCAGTACTTC
17 TRBJ1-2 . TRBV19 . CASTPTGGFPKDYGYTF TGTGCCAGTACCCCAACAGGAGGCTTCCCGAAGGACTATGGCTACACCTTC
14 TRBJ2-7 many TRBV11-2 . CASSFGAGAYEQYF TGTGCCAGCAGCTTTGGGGCAGGAGCCTACGAGCAGTACTTC
14 TRBJ2-2 many TRBV12-5 . CASGLVPYPGELFF TGTGCTAGTGGTTTGGTACCCTACCCCGGGGAGCTGTTTTTT
16 TRBJ2-1 . TRBV11-3 TRBD2 CASSLRAGEWGNEQFF TGTGCCAGCAGCTTGAGGGCGGGAGAGTGGGGGAATGAGCAGTTCTTC
16 TRBJ1-6 many TRBV28 . CASSLSPSSYNSPLHF TGTGCCAGCAGTTTGTCCCCGAGCTCCTATAATTCACCCCTCCACTTT
16 TRBJ1-1 . TRBV4-3 . CASSQSAGLVNTEAFF TGCGCCAGCAGCCAATCGGCAGGTCTCGTGAACACTGAAGCTTTCTTT
14 TRBJ1-2 many TRBV2 . CASSESWLIYGYTF TGTGCCAGCAGTGAAAGCTGGCTGATTTATGGCTACACCTTC
11 TRBJ2-5 many TRBV10-3 . CAISELGTQYF TGTGCCATCAGTGAACTCGGGACCCAGTACTTC
14 TRBJ2-4 . TRBV20-1 . CSARGGTRGDIQYF TGCAGTGCTAGAGGGGGCACAAGGGGGGACATTCAGTACTTC
12 TRBJ2-1 few TRBV19 . CASTTSRNEQFF TGTGCCAGTACAACGTCACGAAATGAGCAGTTCTTC
14 TRBJ1-5 many TRBV4-1 . CASSFRVGYQPQHF TGCGCCAGCAGCTTCCGAGTGGGATATCAGCCCCAGCATTTT
11 TRBJ2-7 many TRBV12-3/TRBV12-4 . CASSTIYEQYF TGTGCCAGCAGCACGATCTACGAGCAGTACTTC
15 TRBJ1-1 many TRBV28 TRBD1 CASINPGQGSIEAFF TGTGCCAGCATTAACCCTGGACAGGGCTCTATTGAAGCTTTCTTT
12 TRBJ2-2 few TRBV5-6 . CASSSQVGELFF TGTGCCAGCAGCTCGCAAGTCGGGGAGCTGTTTTTT
14 TRBJ1-1 many TRBV5-1 . CASSPDTVNTEAFF TGCGCCAGCAGCCCCGACACAGTGAACACTGAAGCTTTCTTT
13 TRBJ2-3 . TRBV9 . CASSGHLLDTQYF TGTGCCAGCAGCGGACATCTTCTAGATACGCAGTATTTT
12 TRBJ2-7 many TRBV28 . CASSATDYEQYF TGTGCCAGCAGTGCGACAGACTACGAGCAGTACTTC
17 TRBJ2-7 . TRBV11-1 TRBD2 CASSLGGLAGRPYEQYF TGTGCCAGCAGCTTAGGCGGACTAGCGGGAAGACCCTACGAGCAGTACTTC
14 TRBJ2-1 . TRBV28 . CASSLRDFYNEQFF TGTGCCAGCAGTTTAAGGGACTTTTACAATGAGCAGTTCTTC
14 TRBJ1-5 many TRBV2 TRBD1 CASRGDSLNQPQHF TGTGCCAGCCGGGGGGACAGTCTCAATCAGCCCCAGCATTTT
14 TRBJ2-5 few TRBV7-9 . CASSISPTKETQYF TGTGCCAGCAGCATCAGCCCAACGAAAGAGACCCAGTACTTC
18 TRBJ1-4 many TRBV2 . CASSEAVDILGGNEKLFF TGTGCCAGCAGTGAAGCGGTAGACATCCTAGGGGGTAATGAAAAACTGTTTTTT
16 TRBJ1-4 many TRBV12-3/TRBV12-4 TRBD1 CASSLDPTGGRRKLFF TGTGCCAGCAGTTTAGACCCTACAGGGGGCAGAAGAAAACTGTTTTTT